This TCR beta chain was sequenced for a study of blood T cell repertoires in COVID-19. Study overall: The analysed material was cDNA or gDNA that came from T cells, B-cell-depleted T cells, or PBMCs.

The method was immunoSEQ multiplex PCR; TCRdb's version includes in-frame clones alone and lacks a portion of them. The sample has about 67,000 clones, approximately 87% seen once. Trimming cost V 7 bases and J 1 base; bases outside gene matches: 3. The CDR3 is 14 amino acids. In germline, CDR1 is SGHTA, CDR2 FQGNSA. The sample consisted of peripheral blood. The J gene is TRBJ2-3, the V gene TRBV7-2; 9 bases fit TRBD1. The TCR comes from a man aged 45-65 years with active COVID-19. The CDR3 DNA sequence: TGTGCCAGCACCTGGGACAGGGGCACAGATACGCAGTATTTT. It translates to CASTWDRGTDTQYF.